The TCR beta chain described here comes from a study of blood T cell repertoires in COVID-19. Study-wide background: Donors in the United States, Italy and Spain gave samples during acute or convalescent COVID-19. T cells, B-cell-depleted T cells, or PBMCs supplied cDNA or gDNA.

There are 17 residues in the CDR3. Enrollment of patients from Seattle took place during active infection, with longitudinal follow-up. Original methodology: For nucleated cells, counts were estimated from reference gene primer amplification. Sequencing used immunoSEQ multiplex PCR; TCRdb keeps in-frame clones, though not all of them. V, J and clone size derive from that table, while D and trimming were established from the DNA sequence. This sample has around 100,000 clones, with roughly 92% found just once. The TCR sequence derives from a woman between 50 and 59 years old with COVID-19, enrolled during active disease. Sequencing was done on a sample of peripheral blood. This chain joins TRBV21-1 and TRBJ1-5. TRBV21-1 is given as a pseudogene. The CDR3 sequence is CASSKAGGRRGNQPQHF. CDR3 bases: TGTGCCAGCAGCAAAGCCGGCGGGAGGCGGGGCAATCAGCCCCAGCATTTT.